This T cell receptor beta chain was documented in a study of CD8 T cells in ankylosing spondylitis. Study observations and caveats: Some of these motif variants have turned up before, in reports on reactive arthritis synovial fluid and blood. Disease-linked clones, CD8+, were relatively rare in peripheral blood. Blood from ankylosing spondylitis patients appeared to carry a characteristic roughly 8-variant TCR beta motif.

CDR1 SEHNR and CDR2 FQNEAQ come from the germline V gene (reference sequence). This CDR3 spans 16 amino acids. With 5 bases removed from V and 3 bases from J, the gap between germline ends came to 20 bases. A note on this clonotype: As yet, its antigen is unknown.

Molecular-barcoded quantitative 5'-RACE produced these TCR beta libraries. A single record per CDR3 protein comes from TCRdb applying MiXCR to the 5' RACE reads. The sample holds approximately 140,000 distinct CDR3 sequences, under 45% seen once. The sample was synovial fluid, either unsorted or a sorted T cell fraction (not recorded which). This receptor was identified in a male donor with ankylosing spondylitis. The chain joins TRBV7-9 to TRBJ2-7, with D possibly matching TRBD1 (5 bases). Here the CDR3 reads CASSPRQPHGVYEQYF. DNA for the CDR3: TGTGCCAGCAGCCCCCGACAGCCTCATGGTGTCTACGAGCAGTACTTC.